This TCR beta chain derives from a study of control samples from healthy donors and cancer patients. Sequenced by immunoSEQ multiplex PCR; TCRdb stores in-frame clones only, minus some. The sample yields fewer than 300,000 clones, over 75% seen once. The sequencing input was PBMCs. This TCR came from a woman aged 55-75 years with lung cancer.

In nucleotides, the CDR3 is TGTGCCAGCCTGCGGGAAGGTTCATGGAATGAGCAGTTCTTC. As protein: CASLREGSWNEQFF. This chain links TRBV6-5 with TRBJ2-1; tentative D call: TRBD2 (6 bases). There are 14 residues in the CDR3. V was clipped by 8 bases and J by 7 bases, with 18 bases between them. Germline V CDR1 and CDR2: MNHEY, SVGAGI.